Presented here are 17 T cell receptor beta chains from one specimen sequenced in a study of prognosis after radiotherapy for stage I lung cancer (dated by TCRdb to 2020 to 2022). This sample was sequenced with an Illumina HiSeq 3000. The TCR beta CDR3 region was amplified from genomic DNA by two rounds of multiplex PCR. In the first round of PCR, primers specific to each TRBV and TRBJ gene were used, and the primer sequences are filed in Chinese patent CN105087789A. The public sequencing data were trimmed at Q25 with fastp and processed into clonotypes with MiXCR by TCRdb, which kept only in-frame beta chains. Rows merge per CDR3 protein into single entries with the most common DNA and genes. The sample includes about 51,000 distinct CDR3 sequences, with less than 35% observed a single time. Of the sample, approximately 8.3% falls within the top ten clones. The starting material was PBMCs, obtained before or after stereotactic body radiation therapy (not recorded which). These TCRs come from a donor aged 50 or older with non-small cell lung cancer.

This clonotype has at least ten counts. The chain couples TRBV20-1 to TRBJ1-2, with TRBD1 matching over 8 bases. Germline V CDR1 and CDR2: DFQATT, SNEGSKA (reference sequence). Trimming at V came to 6 bases and at J to 4 bases, leaving 13 bases not matched to a gene. The CDR3 is 15 residues long. The CDR3 protein is CSANRQGLGVYGYTF. Here the CDR3 DNA reads TGCAGTGCAAACCGACAGGGGCTAGGGGTCTATGGCTACACCTTC.

This clonotype was picked up many times. The chain employs TRBV5-1 and TRBJ1-1, with 8 bases identical to TRBD1. The CDR3 contains 16 residues. Germline CDR1 and CDR2: SGHRS and YFSETQ. With V trimmed by 0 bases and J by 0 bases, 4 bases remained unmatched. CDR3 amino acids: CASSLAGQGMNTEAFF. CDR3 DNA sequence: TGCGCCAGCAGCTTGGCCGGACAGGGCATGAACACTGAAGCTTTCTTT.

The chain is built from TRBV2 and TRBJ2-3; 8 bases line up with TRBD1. Germline V gene lookup returns CDR1 SNHLY and CDR2 FYNNEI. Trimming at V came to 7 bases and at J to 5 bases, leaving 8 bases not matched to a gene. This CDR3 spans 14 amino acids. CDR3 sequence (DNA): TGTGCCAGCACGGGCGGGACAGGAGAAGATACGCAGTATTTT. This codes for CASTGGTGEDTQYF.

The chain carries TRBV7-9 and TRBJ1-3; possibly TRBD1 for D (6 bases). The germline V and J ends were trimmed by 8 bases and 3 bases, with 11 bases remaining between them. The germline V gene encodes CDR1 SEHNR and CDR2 FQNEAQ (reference sequence). The CDR3 sequence is 13 residues long. The CDR3 here is CASQEGVGNTIYF. CDR3 nucleotides: TGTGCCAGCCAAGAGGGGGTTGGAAACACCATATATTTT.

This clonotype was seen many times. The V and J genes are TRBV4-1 and TRBJ2-5; 9 bases map to TRBD1. This CDR3 has 15 residues. Germline assignment: CDR1 MGHRA and CDR2 YSYEKL. J gave up 5 bases and V 2 bases, and 6 bases lay outside the gene matches. CDR3 nucleotides: TGCGCCAGCAGCCAAACAGGGGGCCGGTATGAGACCCAGTACTTC. Its protein product is CASSQTGGRYETQYF.

This clonotype was recorded at least ten times. The chain combines TRBV29-1 with TRBJ2-5; D might be TRBD2 (6 bases). In germline, CDR1 is SQVTM, CDR2 ANQGSEA. The CDR3 covers 13 residues. The V end was cut by 0 bases, the J end by 5 bases, with 10 bases between. In DNA form, the CDR3 reads TGCAGCGTTGAAGAAAATCGGGGGGAGACCCAGTACTTC. Protein sequence: CSVEENRGETQYF.

This clonotype was detected ten times or more. The chain joins TRBV15 to TRBJ1-2; TRBD1 aligns across 8 bases. This CDR3 region has 14 residues. The V gene's germline CDR1 is LNHNV and CDR2 YYDKDF (reference sequence). V lost 3 bases, J lost 8 bases, and 8 bases stayed unmatched. This chain's CDR3 is CATSSSGQGGGYTF. CDR3 sequence (DNA): TGTGCCACCAGCAGCTCTGGACAGGGAGGCGGCTACACCTTC.

This clonotype was seen many times. V usage is TRBV19 and J usage is TRBJ1-5; D is uncertain. The CDR3 consists of 15 residues. The germline CDR1 and CDR2 sequences are LNHDA and SQIVND (reference sequence). Trimming took off 5 bases at V and 3 bases at J, with 14 bases between the two ends. In nucleotides, the CDR3 is TGTGCCAGTAGTTTAGCGAGGGTGGACAATCAGCCCCAGCATTTT. Translated, it gives CASSLARVDNQPQHF.

Note on this clonotype: Mismatch with germline at one junction end may stem from a read error. The gene calls are TRBV7-2 and TRBJ2-2; weak D call: TRBD2 (6 bases). Germline-derived CDR1 and CDR2 are SGHTA and FQGNSA. The CDR3 covers 16 residues. The CDR3 loop reads CASSGSATSFPGDLFF. DNA for the CDR3: TGTGCCAGCAGCGGCAGTGCTACTAGCTTTCCCGGGGATCTGTTTTTT.

This sequence joins TRBV6-1 and TRBJ1-1; D might be TRBD1 (6 bases). Trimming cost V 9 bases and J 3 bases, with 8 bases left between them. This CDR3 contains 11 residues. Germline assignment: CDR1 MNHNS and CDR2 SASEGT. The CDR3 DNA sequence: TGTGCCAGTCAGGGGTACACTGAAGCTTTCTTT. This gives the protein CASQGYTEAFF.

Points on this clonotype: A far larger clone is one nucleotide away, so this likely arose from a read error. The chain joins TRBV6-9 to TRBJ2-5; D not resolved. Germline CDR1 reads MNHGY; CDR2 reads SVAAGI. CDR3 length: 13 residues. CDR3 sequence (DNA): TGTGCCAGCAGTTCCGTACGGCAAGGGACCCAGTACTTC. Its protein product is CASSSVRQGTQYF.

There are a few counts of this clonotype. The chain joins TRBV9 to TRBJ1-4; 8 bases agree with TRBD1. The CDR3 runs to 14 residues. Germline CDR1 is SGDLS and CDR2 is YYNGEE. V lost 4 bases, J lost 7 bases, and 6 bases stayed unmatched. CDR3 sequence reads: CASSLGQGGEKLFF. As DNA, the CDR3 is TGTGCCAGCAGCCTTGGACAGGGAGGTGAAAAACTGTTTTTT. Using reference TRBV9 and TRBJ1-4 for the parts outside the CDR3, the full variable domain is DSGVTQTPKHLITATGQRVTLRCSPRSGDLSVYWYQQSLDQGLQFLIQYYNGEERAKGNILERFSAQQFPDLHSELNLSSLELGDSALYFCASSLGQGGEKLFFGSGTQLSVL.

As for this clonotype: With a far larger clone one base away, a read error is the likely cause. V usage is TRBV7-9 and J usage is TRBJ2-3; 7 bases agree with TRBD2. CDR1 and CDR2 (germline): SEHNR, FQNEAQ (reference sequence). Losses at the gene ends were 5 bases for V and 3 bases for J; bases not matched to a gene: 8. The CDR3 loop spans 15 amino acids. Here the CDR3 DNA reads TGTGCCAGCAGCCACAGACTAGCTTTTACAGATACGCAGTATTTT. It yields the protein CASSHRLAFTDTQYF.

This clonotype was seen many times. The V gene is TRBV7-6, the J gene TRBJ2-7; D may be TRBD2 (6 bases). Germline V gives CDR1 SGHVS, CDR2 FNYEAQ. V lost 3 bases to trimming and J lost 2 bases, with 11 bases between them. The CDR3 totals 14 residues. The CDR3 sequence: CASSLSGEAYEQYF. The CDR3 nucleotides are TGTGCCAGCAGCTTGTCCGGGGAGGCCTACGAGCAGTACTTC.

Note on this clonotype: This CDR3 fails to terminate in the conserved phenylalanine or tryptophan, so it likely reflects a read error. This chain links TRBV5-1 with TRBJ1-2, with unresolved D. The V gene lost 4 bases and the J gene lost 1 base, with 8 bases spanning the gap. CDR1 is SGHRS, CDR2 YFSETQ, per germline. The CDR3 totals 13 residues. CDR3 bases: TGCGCCAGCAGCCACGGCATTAACTATGGCTACACCTTA. Translated: CASSHGINYGYTL.

This clonotype was counted many times. V is TRBV7-9 and J is TRBJ2-3; D not resolved. Germline V gives CDR1 SEHNR, CDR2 FQNEAQ (reference sequence). The CDR3 spans 15 residues. Trimming stripped 3 bases from V and 1 base from J, with 11 bases between. The CDR3, as DNA: TGTGCCAGCAGCTTTCTAGGTGCGGGCACAGATACGCAGTATTTT. Amino acids: CASSFLGAGTDTQYF.

This clonotype was detected ten times or more. The gene calls are TRBV2 and TRBJ2-3; D is uncertain. V lost 0 bases to trimming and J lost 2 bases, with 6 bases between them. The germline V gene encodes CDR1 SNHLY and CDR2 FYNNEI. The CDR3 contains 14 residues. The DNA for the CDR3 is TGTGCCAGCAGTGAAGCGCTGGACACAGATACGCAGTATTTT. Its translation is CASSEALDTDTQYF. Based on the CDR3 plus reference TRBV2 and TRBJ2-3, the full variable domain is EPEVTQTPSHQVTQMGQEVILRCVPISNHLYFYWYRQILGQKVEFLVSFYNNEISEKSEIFDDQFSVERPDGSNFTLKIRSTKLEDSAMYFCASSEALDTDTQYFGPGTRLTVL.